These T cell receptor beta chains were read from a single sample in a study of T cells in narcolepsy. Assay used: immunoSEQ multiplex PCR; TCRdb lists only in-frame clones, some missing. The table records approximately 30,000 clones, 75% to 85% of them present only once. Sequenced: CD45RA- memory CD4+ T cells from PBMCs. These receptors came from a human donor with narcolepsy. Each CDR3 is given with its conserved first and last residue.

j_call | v_call | cdr3_aa
TRBJ1-5 | TRBV6-1 | CASSGGIQPQHF
TRBJ2-7 | TRBV15 | CATSTLSSSGVHEQYF
TRBJ2-2 | TRBV10-1 | CASSTGEPTGELFF
TRBJ2-6 | TRBV7-8 | CASSLTRVAGANVLTF
TRBJ1-1 | TRBV4-2 | CASSQGHKPNTEAFF
TRBJ2-7 | TRBV7-2 | CASSLASRLMYF
TRBJ2-7 | TRBV7-7 | CASDFRSNRGCEQYF
TRBJ2-3 | TRBV2 | CASRGRDTDTQYF
TRBJ2-3 | TRBV7-9 | CASSLGRASTDTQYF
TRBJ2-7 | TRBV7-9 | CASSRYGQTYEQYF
TRBJ2-2 | TRBV28 | CASSKTGGATSTGELFF
TRBJ1-1 | TRBV7-9 | CASSLRGGAGTEAFF
TRBJ1-3 | TRBV19 | CASSIGVGSSGNTIYF
TRBJ1-6 | TRBV9 | CASSVGGFDSPLHF
TRBJ2-2 | TRBV5-1 | CASSRLTAGGLAGELFF
TRBJ2-7 | TRBV5-1 | CASSRTGGSGEQYF
TRBJ2-7 | TRBV28 | CASSLSGELNEQYF
TRBJ2-5 | TRBV5-1 | CASSSAYQETQYF
TRBJ1-5 | TRBV2 | CASNPGQGHQPQHF
TRBJ2-7 | TRBV29-1 | CSGTEGHEQYF
TRBJ1-1 | TRBV28 | CASGNGAMNTEAFF
TRBJ2-1 | TRBV7-7 | CASSTQRGSEQFF
TRBJ2-1 | TRBV28 | CASSLSGAYNEQFF
TRBJ2-2 | TRBV9 | CASSVSGNKNTGELFF
TRBJ2-7 | TRBV6-5 | CASSSPPYEQYF
TRBJ2-7 | TRBV6-6 | CASSYSASGTYEQYF
TRBJ2-7 | TRBV6-5 | CASWTVSYEQYF
TRBJ1-3 | TRBV6-5 | CASSYSTGSGNTIYF
TRBJ1-1 | TRBV29-1 | CSVANTEAFF
TRBJ1-2 | TRBV6-1 | CASSLGVSGYTF
TRBJ1-5 | TRBV28 | CATRLAGTSQPQHF
TRBJ2-3 | TRBV11-2 | CASSLYQDTQYF
TRBJ2-7 | TRBV12-2 | CASRLALGPQLRQYF
TRBJ2-5 | TRBV19 | CASSGTAQETQYF
TRBJ1-2 | TRBV15 | CATSRDKRIIPTHGYTF
TRBJ2-1 | TRBV5-1 | CASSQGLSDEQFF
TRBJ1-6 | TRBV11-2 | CASSPQTVPSYNSPLHF
TRBJ1-1 | TRBV7-9 | CASSLREGTEAFF
TRBJ1-4 | TRBV30 | CAWRAQVSFEKLFF
TRBJ2-3 | TRBV21-1 | CASSGRARSDTQYF
TRBJ2-1 | TRBV6-1 | CASSPMGSATEQFF
TRBJ2-7 | TRBV5-1 | CASGVSGYGHEQYF
TRBJ1-2 | TRBV5-1 | CASSSNPGTPTGYTF